The clone carrying this TCR beta chain came up a few times. Its antigen is as yet unknown. This record comes from a study of T cell repertoires in cytomegalovirus infection. Study information: The study used recently identified HLA-C-restricted and well-studied HLA-B-restricted CMV epitopes. Based on public TCR beta signatures, there were indications of CMV infection and of a matching HLA type.

TCRdb passed the reads through MiXCR, listing each CDR3 protein once. The sample records 90,000 to 110,000 distinct CDR3 sequences, about 28% being singletons. CDR1 SEHNR and CDR2 FQNEAQ come from the germline V gene (reference sequence). The germline V and J ends were trimmed by 2 bases and 8 bases, with 12 bases remaining between them. This CDR3 has 13 residues. Notes on the study in general: CMV-specific TCR beta clonotypes restricted by HLA-C dominated the ex vivo response. Pooled public TCR beta family frequency picked out CMV carriers with the relevant HLA.

Specimen: CD8+ T cells from cultured PBMCs, collected from culture after CMV antigen stimulation. The V call is TRBV7-9, the J call TRBJ1-2; unclear D gene. The TCR originated in a human donor in good health (CMV status not recorded). Some clones in this sample may be carry-over from other donors' samples. CDR3 protein: CASSLFGLLGYTF. CDR3 DNA: TGTGCCAGCAGCTTATTCGGGCTGCTAGGCTACACCTTC.